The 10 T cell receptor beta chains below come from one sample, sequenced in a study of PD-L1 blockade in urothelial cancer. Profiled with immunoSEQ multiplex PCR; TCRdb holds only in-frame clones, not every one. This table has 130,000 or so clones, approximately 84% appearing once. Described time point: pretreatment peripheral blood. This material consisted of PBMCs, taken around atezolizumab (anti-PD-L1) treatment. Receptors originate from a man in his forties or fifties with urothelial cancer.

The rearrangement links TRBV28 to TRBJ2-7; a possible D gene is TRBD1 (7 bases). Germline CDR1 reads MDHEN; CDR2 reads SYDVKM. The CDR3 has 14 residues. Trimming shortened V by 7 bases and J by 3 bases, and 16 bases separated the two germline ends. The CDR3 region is CASKVRDRNYEQYF. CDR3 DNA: TGTGCCAGCAAGGTGCGGGACAGAAACTACGAGCAGTACTTC.

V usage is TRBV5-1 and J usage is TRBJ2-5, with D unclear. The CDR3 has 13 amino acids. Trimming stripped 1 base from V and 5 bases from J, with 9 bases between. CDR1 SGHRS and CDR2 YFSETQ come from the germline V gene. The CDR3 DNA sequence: TGCGCCAGCAGCTTGAACATCGGGGAGACCCAGTACTTC. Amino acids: CASSLNIGETQYF.

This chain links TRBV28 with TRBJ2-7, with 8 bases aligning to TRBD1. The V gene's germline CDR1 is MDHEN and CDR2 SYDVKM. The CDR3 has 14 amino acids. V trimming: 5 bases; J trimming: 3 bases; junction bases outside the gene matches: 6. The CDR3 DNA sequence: TGTGCCAGCAGTACCGGGACAGGAATCTACGAGCAGTACTTC. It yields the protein CASSTGTGIYEQYF.

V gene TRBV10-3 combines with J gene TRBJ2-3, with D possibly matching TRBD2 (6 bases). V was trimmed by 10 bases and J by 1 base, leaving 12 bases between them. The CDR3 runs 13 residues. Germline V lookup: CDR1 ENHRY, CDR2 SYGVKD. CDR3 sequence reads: CASRDSGTDTQYF. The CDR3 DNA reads TGTGCCAGCCGGGACTCCGGCACAGATACGCAGTATTTT.

As DNA, the CDR3 is TGCGCCAGCAGCTCCGAGATCGCGAGCTATGGCTACACCTTC. Its protein is CASSSEIASYGYTF. This chain links TRBV5-1 with TRBJ1-2; no definite D call. This CDR3 spans 14 amino acids. Germline CDR1 SGHRS, CDR2 YFSETQ. Deletions cut 3 bases from V and 4 bases from J, with 13 bases between.

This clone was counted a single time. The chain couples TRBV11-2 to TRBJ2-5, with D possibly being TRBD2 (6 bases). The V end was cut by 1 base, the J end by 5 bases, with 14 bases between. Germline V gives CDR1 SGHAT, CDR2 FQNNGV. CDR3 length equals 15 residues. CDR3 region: CASSLGPTSGETQYF. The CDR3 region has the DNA TGTGCCAGCAGCTTAGGGCCGACTAGTGGGGAGACCCAGTACTTC.

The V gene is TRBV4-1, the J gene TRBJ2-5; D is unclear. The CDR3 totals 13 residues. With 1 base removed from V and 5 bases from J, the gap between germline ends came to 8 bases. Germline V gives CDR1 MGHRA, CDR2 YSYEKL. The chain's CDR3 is CASSQAMVETQYF. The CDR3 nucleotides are TGCGCCAGCAGCCAAGCTATGGTTGAGACCCAGTACTTC.

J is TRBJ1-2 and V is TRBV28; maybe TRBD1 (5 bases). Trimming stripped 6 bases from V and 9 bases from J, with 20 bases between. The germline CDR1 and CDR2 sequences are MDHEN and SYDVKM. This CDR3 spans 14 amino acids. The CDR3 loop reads CASRYSTAFTSYTF. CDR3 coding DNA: TGTGCCAGCAGATACTCGACAGCGTTTACGAGCTACACCTTC.

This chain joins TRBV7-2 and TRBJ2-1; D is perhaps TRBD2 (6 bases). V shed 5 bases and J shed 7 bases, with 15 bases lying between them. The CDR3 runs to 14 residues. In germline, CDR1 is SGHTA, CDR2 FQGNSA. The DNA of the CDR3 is TGTGCCAGCAGCACACGACTAGTTGCTAATGAGCAGTTCTTC. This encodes CASSTRLVANEQFF.

This CDR3 is CASSPRQGASTQYF. The CDR3 nucleotides read TGTGCCAGTAGTCCCCGACAGGGAGCTAGTACGCAGTATTTT. The chain recombines TRBV19 with TRBJ2-3; TRBD1 aligns across 7 bases. This CDR3 has 14 residues. CDR1 and CDR2 (germline): LNHDA, SQIVND (reference sequence). The trim removed 5 bases at V and 8 bases at J, leaving 10 bases unmatched.